The clone carrying this T cell receptor (delta chain) was recorded a few times. A far larger clone is only one base removed, so a read error is likely. The sample contains more than one DNA sequence encoding this CDR3. The CDR3 is made up of 16 amino acids. V lost 3 bases and J lost 3, with 19 bases in between. The germline V gene encodes CDR1 GEAIGNYY and CDR2 EKD. The data originate from a study of gamma-delta T cells after stem cell transplantation. TCRdb reanalyzed the RT-PCR reads using CATT. The sample has some 1,800 delta-chain clones, 2% to 2.5% seen once; the top ten hold roughly 49%. Material: gamma-delta T cells. The V and J genes are TRDV2 and TRDJ1, with D maybe TRDD2 (5 bases). The source of this sequence is a human donor. It is not recorded whose cells these are; they may come from a transplant donor. The CDR3, as DNA: TGTGCCTGTGACCCACTAATTTCTTCCACGGCCGATAAACTCATCTTT. This encodes CACDPLISSTADKLIF.